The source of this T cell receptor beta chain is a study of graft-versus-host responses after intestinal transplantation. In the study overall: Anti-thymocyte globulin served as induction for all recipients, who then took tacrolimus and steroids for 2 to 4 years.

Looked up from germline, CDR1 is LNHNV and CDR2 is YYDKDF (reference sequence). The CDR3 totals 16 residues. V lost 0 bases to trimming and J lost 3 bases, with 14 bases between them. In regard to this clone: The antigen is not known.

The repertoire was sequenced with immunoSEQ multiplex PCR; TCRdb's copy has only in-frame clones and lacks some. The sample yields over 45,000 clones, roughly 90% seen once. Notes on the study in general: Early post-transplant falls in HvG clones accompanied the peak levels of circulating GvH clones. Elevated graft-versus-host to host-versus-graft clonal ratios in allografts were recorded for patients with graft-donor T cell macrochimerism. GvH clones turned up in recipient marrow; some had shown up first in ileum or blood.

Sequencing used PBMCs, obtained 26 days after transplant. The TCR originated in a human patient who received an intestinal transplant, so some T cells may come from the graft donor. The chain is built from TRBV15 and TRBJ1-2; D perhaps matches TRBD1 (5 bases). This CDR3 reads CATSRDQAGLDYGYTF. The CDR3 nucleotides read TGTGCCACCAGCAGAGATCAAGCAGGGCTGGACTATGGCTACACCTTC. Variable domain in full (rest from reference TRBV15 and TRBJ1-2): DAMVIQNPRYQVTQFGKPVTLSCSQTLNHNVMYWYQQKSSQAPKLLFHYYDKDFNNEADTPDNFQSRRPNTSFCFLDIRSPGLGDTAMYLCATSRDQAGLDYGYTFGSGTRLTVV.